The clone carrying this T cell receptor beta chain was seen only a few times. This sample stems from a study of blood T cell repertoires in COVID-19. How the authors handled the data: Scientists estimated how many nucleated cells there were by amplifying reference gene primers. Profiling relied on immunoSEQ multiplex PCR, and the TCRdb table lists in-frame clones only, not all of them. V and J calls and clone size are given by that table; D and trimming were obtained from the DNA. The sample contains roughly 170,000 clones, approximately 84% of which appear only once. Germline CDR1 reads SGHTA; CDR2 reads FQGNSA. The V end was cut by 4 bases, the J end by 4 bases, with 5 bases between. This CDR3 comprises 12 residues.

This chain connects TRBV7-2 to TRBJ2-1; no firm D call. The sample was peripheral blood. This sequence was found in a human donor in a cohort sampled during active COVID-19. In DNA, the CDR3 is TGTGCCAGCAGCTCCAGGTACAATGAGCAGTTCTTC. As protein: CASSSRYNEQFF.